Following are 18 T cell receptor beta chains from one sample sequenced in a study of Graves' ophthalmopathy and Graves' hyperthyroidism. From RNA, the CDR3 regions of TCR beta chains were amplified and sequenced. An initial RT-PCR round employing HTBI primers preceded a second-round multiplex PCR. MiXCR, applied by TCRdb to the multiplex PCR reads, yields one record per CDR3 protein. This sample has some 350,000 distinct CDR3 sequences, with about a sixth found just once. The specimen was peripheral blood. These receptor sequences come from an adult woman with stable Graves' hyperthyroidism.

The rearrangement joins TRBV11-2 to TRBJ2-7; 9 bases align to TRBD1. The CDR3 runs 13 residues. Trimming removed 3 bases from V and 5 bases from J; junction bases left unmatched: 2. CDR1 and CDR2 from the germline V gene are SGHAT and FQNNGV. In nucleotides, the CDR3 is TGTGCCAGCAGCTTGACAGGGGGTAACGAGCAGTACTTC. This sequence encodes CASSLTGGNEQYF.

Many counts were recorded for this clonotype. This CDR3 is CASSRRLSYEQYF. The CDR3 region has the DNA TGTGCCAGCAGTCGCCGACTCTCCTACGAGCAGTACTTC. V gene TRBV12-3 or TRBV12-4 combines with J gene TRBJ2-7, with no clear D. The CDR3 length is 13 residues. Trimming stripped 5 bases from V and 0 bases from J, with 8 bases between.

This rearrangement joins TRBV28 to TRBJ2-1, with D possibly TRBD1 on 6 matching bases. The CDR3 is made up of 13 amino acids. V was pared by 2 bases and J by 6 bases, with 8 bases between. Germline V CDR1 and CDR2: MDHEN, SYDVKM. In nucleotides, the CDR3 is TGTGCCAGCAGTTTAGAACAGGGCAATGAGCAGTTCTTC. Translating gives CASSLEQGNEQFF.

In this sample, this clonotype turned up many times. The DNA of the CDR3 is TGTGCCATCAGTGGAGGGACGGAGAACACTGAAGCTTTCTTT. It yields the protein CAISGGTENTEAFF. This chain uses TRBV10-3 with TRBJ1-1; tentatively, D is TRBD1 (5 bases). Germline V gene lookup returns CDR1 ENHRY and CDR2 SYGVKD. The CDR3 is 14 amino acids. Trimming removed 4 bases at V and 1 base at J, with 10 bases between.

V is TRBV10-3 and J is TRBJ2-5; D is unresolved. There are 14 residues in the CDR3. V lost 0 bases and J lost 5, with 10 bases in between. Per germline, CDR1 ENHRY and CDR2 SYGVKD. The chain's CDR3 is CAISESALRETQYF. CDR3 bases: TGTGCCATCAGTGAGTCGGCACTCAGGGAGACCCAGTACTTC.

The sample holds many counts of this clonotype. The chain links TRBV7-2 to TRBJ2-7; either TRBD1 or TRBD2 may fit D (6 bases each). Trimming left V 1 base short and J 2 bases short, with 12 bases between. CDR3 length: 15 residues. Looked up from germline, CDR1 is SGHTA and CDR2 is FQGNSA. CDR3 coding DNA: TGTGCCAGCAGCTTAGGGGGGGCAGTTGCCTACGAGCAGTACTTC. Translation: CASSLGGAVAYEQYF.

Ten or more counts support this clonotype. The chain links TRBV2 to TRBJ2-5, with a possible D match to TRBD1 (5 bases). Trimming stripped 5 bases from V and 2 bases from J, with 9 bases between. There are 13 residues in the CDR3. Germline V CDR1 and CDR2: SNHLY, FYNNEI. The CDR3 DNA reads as TGTGCCAGCAGTCCCCGACAGCAAGAGACCCAGTACTTC. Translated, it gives CASSPRQQETQYF.

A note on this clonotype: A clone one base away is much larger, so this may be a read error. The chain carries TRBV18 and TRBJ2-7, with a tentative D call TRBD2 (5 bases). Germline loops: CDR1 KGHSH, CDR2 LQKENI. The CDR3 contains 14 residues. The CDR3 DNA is TGTGCCAGCTCATCTTCGCGGGCAGCCTACGGGCAGTACTTC. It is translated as CASSSSRAAYGQYF.

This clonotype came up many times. The CDR3 region is CATSGSYEQYF. For the CDR3, the DNA is TGTGCCACCAGCGGGAGCTACGAGCAGTACTTC. This chain links TRBV28 with TRBJ2-7; 8 bases are shared with TRBD2. The germline V gene has CDR1 MDHEN and CDR2 SYDVKM. This CDR3 contains 11 residues. With V trimmed by 10 bases and J by 3 bases, 2 bases remained unmatched.

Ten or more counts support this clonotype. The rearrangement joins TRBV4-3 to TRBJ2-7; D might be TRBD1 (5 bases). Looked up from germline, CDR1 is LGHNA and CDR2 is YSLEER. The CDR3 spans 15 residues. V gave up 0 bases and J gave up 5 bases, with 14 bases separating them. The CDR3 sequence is CASSQDRSRVNEQYF. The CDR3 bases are TGCGCCAGCAGCCAAGATCGGTCCAGGGTTAACGAGCAGTACTTC.

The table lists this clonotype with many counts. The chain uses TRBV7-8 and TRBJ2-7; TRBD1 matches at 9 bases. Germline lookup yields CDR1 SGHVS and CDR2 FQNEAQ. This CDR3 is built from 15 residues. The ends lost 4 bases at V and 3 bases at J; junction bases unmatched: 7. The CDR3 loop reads CASSSRDRVLYEQYF. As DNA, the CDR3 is TGTGCCAGCAGCTCAAGGGACAGGGTTCTCTACGAGCAGTACTTC.

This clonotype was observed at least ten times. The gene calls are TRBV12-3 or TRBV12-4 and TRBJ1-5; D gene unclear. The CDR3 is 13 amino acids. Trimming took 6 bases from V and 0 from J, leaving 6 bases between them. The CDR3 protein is CASSPYSNQPQHF. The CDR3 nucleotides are TGTGCCAGCAGCCCCTATAGCAATCAGCCCCAGCATTTT.

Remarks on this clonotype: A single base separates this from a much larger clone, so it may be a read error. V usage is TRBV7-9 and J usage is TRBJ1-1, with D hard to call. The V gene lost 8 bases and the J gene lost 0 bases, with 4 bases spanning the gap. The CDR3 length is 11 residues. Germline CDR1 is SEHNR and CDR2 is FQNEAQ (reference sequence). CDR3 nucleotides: TGTGCCAGCGCCCTGAACACTGAAGCTTTCTTT. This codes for CASALNTEAFF.

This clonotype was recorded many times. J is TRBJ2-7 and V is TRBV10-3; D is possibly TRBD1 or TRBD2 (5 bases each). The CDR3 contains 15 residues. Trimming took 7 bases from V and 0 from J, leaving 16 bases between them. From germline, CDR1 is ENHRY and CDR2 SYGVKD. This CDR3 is CAITEGPASSYEQYF. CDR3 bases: TGTGCCATCACCGAGGGGCCAGCTAGCTCCTACGAGCAGTACTTC.

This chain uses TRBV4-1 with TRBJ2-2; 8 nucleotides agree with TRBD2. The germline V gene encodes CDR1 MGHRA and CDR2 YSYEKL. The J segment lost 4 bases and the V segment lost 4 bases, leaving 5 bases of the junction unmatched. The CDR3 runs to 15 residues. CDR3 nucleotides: TGCGCCAGCAGCCTAAGCGGGAGCGTCACCGGGGAGCTGTTTTTT. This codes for CASSLSGSVTGELFF.

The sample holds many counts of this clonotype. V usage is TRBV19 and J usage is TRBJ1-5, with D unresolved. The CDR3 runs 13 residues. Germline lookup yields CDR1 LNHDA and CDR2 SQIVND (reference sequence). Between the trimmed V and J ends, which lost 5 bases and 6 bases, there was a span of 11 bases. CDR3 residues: CASSATSSQPQHF. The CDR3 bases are TGTGCCAGTAGTGCAACCTCCAGTCAGCCCCAGCATTTT.

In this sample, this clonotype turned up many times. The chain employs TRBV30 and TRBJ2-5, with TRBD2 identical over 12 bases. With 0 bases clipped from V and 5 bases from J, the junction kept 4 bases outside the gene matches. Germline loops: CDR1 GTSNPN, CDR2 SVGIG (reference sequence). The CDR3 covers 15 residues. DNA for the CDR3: TGTGCCTGGAGTGTACAGCTAGCGGGAGGGGAGACCCAGTACTTC. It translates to CAWSVQLAGGETQYF.

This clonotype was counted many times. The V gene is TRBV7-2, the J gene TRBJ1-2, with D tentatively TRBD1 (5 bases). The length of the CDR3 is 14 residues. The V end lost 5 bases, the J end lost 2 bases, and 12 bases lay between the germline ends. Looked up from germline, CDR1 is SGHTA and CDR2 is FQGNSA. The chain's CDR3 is CASSRGGVNYGYTF. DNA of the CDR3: TGTGCCAGCAGCCGTGGAGGGGTGAACTATGGCTACACCTTC.